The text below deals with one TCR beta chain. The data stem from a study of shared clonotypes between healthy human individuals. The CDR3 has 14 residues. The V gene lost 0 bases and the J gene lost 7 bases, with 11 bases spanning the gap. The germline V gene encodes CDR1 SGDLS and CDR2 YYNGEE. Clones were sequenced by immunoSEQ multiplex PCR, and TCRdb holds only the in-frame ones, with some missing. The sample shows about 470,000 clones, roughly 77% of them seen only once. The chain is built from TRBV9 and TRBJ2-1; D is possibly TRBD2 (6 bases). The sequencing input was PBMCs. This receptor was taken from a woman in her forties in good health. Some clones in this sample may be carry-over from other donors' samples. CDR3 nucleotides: TGTGCCAGCAGCGTAGTACTAGCCGGGAATGAGCAGTTCTTC. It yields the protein CASSVVLAGNEQFF.